The 13 T cell receptor beta chains in this list originate from one sample, sequenced in a study of blood T cell repertoires in COVID-19. The protocol was immunoSEQ multiplex PCR, while the TCRdb copy is restricted to in-frame clones and leaves out a portion. The sample holds 60,000 to 80,000 clones, around 80% seen once. The specimen sequenced was peripheral blood. Receptor source: a man aged 50 to 59 with COVID-19, enrolled during active disease.

The chain joins TRBV2 to TRBJ2-7; D is perhaps TRBD1 (5 bases). From germline, CDR1 is SNHLY and CDR2 FYNNEI. V lost 7 bases and J 5 bases, leaving 12 bases between the germline ends. This CDR3 spans 12 amino acids. The DNA of the CDR3 is TGTGCCAGCATGCCAGGGCCTGACGAGCAGTACTTC. This gives the protein CASMPGPDEQYF.

This clone was found a few times. The CDR3 loop is CASSPAGVVNEQYF. The CDR3 region has the DNA TGTGCCAGCAGCCCAGCAGGGGTAGTAAACGAGCAGTACTTC. The rearrangement joins TRBV6-2 or TRBV6-3 to TRBJ2-7; D is possibly TRBD1 (6 bases). Germline lookup yields CDR1 MNHEY and CDR2 SVGEGT. This CDR3 has 14 amino acids. Trimming pared 6 bases from V and 5 bases from J, leaving 17 bases between.

The chain has TRBV6-2 or TRBV6-3 and TRBJ2-1; no clear D. The germline V gene has CDR1 MNHEY and CDR2 SVGEGT. V lost 2 bases, J lost 8 bases, and 13 bases lay in between. The length of the CDR3 is 14 residues. The CDR3 region is CASSYKASIDEQFF. The CDR3 DNA reads TGTGCCAGCAGTTACAAAGCGAGTATAGATGAGCAGTTCTTC.

The CDR3 DNA reads TGCGCCAGCAGCTTGGCCCCTAGCGCAGAGCAGTTCTTC. It translates to CASSLAPSAEQFF. The chain links TRBV5-1 to TRBJ2-1, with D maybe TRBD2 (6 bases). CDR1 and CDR2 from the germline V gene are SGHRS and YFSETQ. Trimming shortened V by 0 bases and J by 10 bases, and 11 bases separated the two germline ends. The CDR3 consists of 13 residues.

The genes are TRBV30 and TRBJ2-7; D uncertain. V was shortened by 4 bases and J by 3 bases, with 10 bases between the two germline ends. Germline V gene data show CDR1 as GTSNPN and CDR2 as SVGIG (reference sequence). The CDR3 has 12 residues. CDR3 sequence: CAWKPRNYEQYF. CDR3 nucleotide sequence: TGTGCCTGGAAGCCGAGAAACTACGAGCAGTACTTC.

V and J are TRBV2 and TRBJ1-5; TRBD1 matches at 12 bases. This CDR3 is built from 15 residues. After removal of 5 bases from V and 7 bases from J, the junction contained 6 bases not matched to a gene. CDR1 SNHLY and CDR2 FYNNEI come from the germline V gene. The CDR3 DNA is TGTGCCAGCAGTCGGGACAGGGGGCAGGGCCAGCCCCAGCATTTT. Encoded protein: CASSRDRGQGQPQHF.

In this sample, this clone turned up a few times. V and J are TRBV6-2 or TRBV6-3 and TRBJ2-1; 7 bases line up with TRBD1. V shed 6 bases, J shed 7 bases, and the junction held 12 bases outside the gene matches. Germline loops: CDR1 MNHEY, CDR2 SVGEGT. This CDR3 is 15 amino acids long. The CDR3 DNA reads TGTGCCAGCAGCAAAGACAGGGCCCTAAAGAATGAGCAGTTCTTC. It is translated as CASSKDRALKNEQFF.

This chain joins TRBV20-1 and TRBJ2-2, with 9 bases fitting TRBD2. This CDR3 is built from 16 residues. In germline, CDR1 is DFQATT, CDR2 SNEGSKA (reference sequence). The V and J ends lost 3 bases and 7 bases, in that order; junction bases with no gene match: 12. Written as DNA, the CDR3 is TGCAGTGCTAGTATCCCTAGCGGGATTATGGGCGGGGAGCTGTTTTTT. Translation gives CSASIPSGIMGGELFF.

V and J are TRBV7-3 and TRBJ2-5, with 8 positions matching TRBD1. The junction had 7 bases not matched to a gene; V was cut back by 5 bases and J by 5 bases. This CDR3 is 14 amino acids long. CDR1 is SGHTA, CDR2 FQGTGA, per germline. CDR3 sequence reads: CASSAGQGGETQYF. The CDR3 nucleotides read TGTGCCAGCAGCGCTGGACAGGGTGGGGAGACCCAGTACTTC.

The chain recombines TRBV7-9 with TRBJ2-1; 9 nucleotides align to TRBD1. CDR1 and CDR2 (germline): SEHNR, FQNEAQ (reference sequence). This CDR3 has 16 residues. Trimming at V came to 5 bases and at J to 2 bases, leaving 7 bases not matched to a gene. Here the CDR3 reads CASSRTRDRAYNEQFF. The CDR3 DNA sequence: TGTGCCAGCAGCCGCACCCGGGACAGGGCCTACAATGAGCAGTTCTTC.

This chain joins TRBV28 and TRBJ2-3, with D possibly being TRBD2 (6 bases). Deletions cut 6 bases from V and 2 bases from J, with 15 bases between. Germline assignment: CDR1 MDHEN and CDR2 SYDVKM. The CDR3 loop spans 15 amino acids. This CDR3 reads CASSVTGVLTDTQYF. In nucleotides, the CDR3 is TGTGCCAGCAGCGTCACGGGGGTTCTCACAGATACGCAGTATTTT.

The V call is TRBV18, the J call TRBJ2-1; 11 nucleotides line up with TRBD2. Germline trimming cut 4 bases from V and 10 bases from J; bases unmatched to any gene: 9. Germline loops: CDR1 KGHSH, CDR2 LQKENI. The CDR3 totals 15 residues. The DNA of the CDR3 is TGTGCCAGCTCACTAGCGGGAGGGCCAAGTGACGAGCAGTTCTTC. As protein: CASSLAGGPSDEQFF.

The chain combines TRBV28 with TRBJ1-5, with unresolved D. In germline, CDR1 is MDHEN, CDR2 SYDVKM. The V end was cut by 6 bases, the J end by 6 bases, with 18 bases between. The CDR3 is 15 amino acids. This CDR3 reads CASRKRAGSIQPQHF. DNA for the CDR3: TGTGCCAGCAGAAAACGGGCGGGTTCAATTCAGCCCCAGCATTTT.